This TCR beta chain was profiled in a study of blood T cell repertoires in COVID-19. Study information: Samples representing acute and convalescent COVID-19 were sourced from the United States, Italy and Spain.

Original processing notes: Scientists estimated how many nucleated cells there were by amplifying reference gene primers. Sequencing was performed with immunoSEQ multiplex PCR; in TCRdb, only in-frame clones are kept and a portion is missing. V and J calls and clone size are copied from that table; D and trimming were computed from the DNA. The table has approximately 250,000 clones, roughly 88% seen once. What was sequenced was peripheral blood. The clonotype originates from a woman in her sixties or seventies with COVID-19, enrolled during active disease.

In DNA form, the CDR3 reads TGTGCCAGCAGTCAGGGAAACTATGGCTACACCTTC. It yields the protein CASSQGNYGYTF. This chain connects TRBV12-3 or TRBV12-4 to TRBJ1-2; a weak D match, TRBD1 (5 bases). Deletions cut 5 bases from V and 2 bases from J, with 6 bases between. CDR3 length: 12 residues.